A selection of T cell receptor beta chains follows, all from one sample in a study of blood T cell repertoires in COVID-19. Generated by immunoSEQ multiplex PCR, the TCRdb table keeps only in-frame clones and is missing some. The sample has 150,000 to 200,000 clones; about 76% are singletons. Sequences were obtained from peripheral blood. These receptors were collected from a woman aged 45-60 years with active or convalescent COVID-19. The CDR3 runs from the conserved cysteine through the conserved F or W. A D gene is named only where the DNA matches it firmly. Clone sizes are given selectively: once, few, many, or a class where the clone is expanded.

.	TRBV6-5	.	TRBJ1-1	TGTGCCAGCAGTTACGAGAAGAACACTGAAGCTTTCTTT	CASSYEKNTEAFF
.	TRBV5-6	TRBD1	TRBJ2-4	TGTGCCAGCAGCTTGCCCGGACAGGGGGGTGATAGCATTCAGTACTTC	CASSLPGQGGDSIQYF
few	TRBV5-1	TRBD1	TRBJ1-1	TGCGCCAGCAGCGGGAGACAGGGGCTTGAAGCTTTCTTT	CASSGRQGLEAFF
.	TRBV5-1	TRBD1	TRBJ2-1	TGCGCCAGCATCCGGGACAGGGGTGACAATGAGCAGTTCTTC	CASIRDRGDNEQFF
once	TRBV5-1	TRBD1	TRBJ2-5	TGCGCCAGCAGCGTGACAGGGGGTCAGGGAGAGACCCAGTACTTC	CASSVTGGQGETQYF
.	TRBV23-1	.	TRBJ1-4	TGCGCCAGCAGAACCAGGGTGGCTAATGAAAAACTGTTTTTT	CASRTRVANEKLFF
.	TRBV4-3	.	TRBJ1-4	TGCGCCAGCAGCCAAGGATCGGCGGCATCGGTCGAAAAACTGTTTTTT	CASSQGSAASVEKLFF
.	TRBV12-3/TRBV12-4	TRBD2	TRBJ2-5	TGTGCCAGCGGGGCTAGCGGGGGGGAGACCCAGTACTTC	CASGASGGETQYF
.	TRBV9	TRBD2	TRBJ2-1	TGTGCCAGCAGCGTAGAGTACGGGGGGATACGGAATGAGCAGTTCTTC	CASSVEYGGIRNEQFF
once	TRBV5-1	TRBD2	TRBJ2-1	TGCGCCAGCAGCTTGGCTGGGACTAGCGGGGGACGCGGCAATGAGCAGTTCTTC	CASSLAGTSGGRGNEQFF
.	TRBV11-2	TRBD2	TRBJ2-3	TGTGCCAGCAGCCCCCAGAGCGGGGGGGCCGGGGATACGCAGTATTTT	CASSPQSGGAGDTQYF
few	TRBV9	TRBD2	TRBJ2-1	TGTGCCAGCAGCGTAGGGACTAGCGGGAGTAGGGATGAGCAGTTCTTC	CASSVGTSGSRDEQFF
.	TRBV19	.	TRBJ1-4	TGTGCCAGTAGTATCCGCGGGGGTCGGATGAATGAAAAACTGTTTTTT	CASSIRGGRMNEKLFF
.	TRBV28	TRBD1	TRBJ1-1	TGTGCCAGCAGTTCCTCCGGGACAGGGGGCGGGTGGACTGAAGCTTTCTTT	CASSSSGTGGGWTEAFF
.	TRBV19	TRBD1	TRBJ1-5	TGTGCCAGTAGTATTATCAGGGGGCAGAGCAATCAGCCCCAGCATTTT	CASSIIRGQSNQPQHF
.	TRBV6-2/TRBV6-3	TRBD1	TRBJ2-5	TGTGCCAGCAGTTACTCGGGACAGGGGGTCCAAGAGACCCAGTACTTC	CASSYSGQGVQETQYF
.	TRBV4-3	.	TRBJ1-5	TGCGCCAGCAGCCAAGATGGGGCGGGGGGTCAGCCCCAGCATTTT	CASSQDGAGGQPQHF
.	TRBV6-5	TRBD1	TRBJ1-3	TGTGCCAGCACCCGGGACAGTACAACTGGAAACACCATATATTTT	CASTRDSTTGNTIYF
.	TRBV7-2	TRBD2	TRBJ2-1	TGTGCCAGCAGTCGACTAGCGGGGGGCGCCTACAATGAGCAGTTCTTC	CASSRLAGGAYNEQFF
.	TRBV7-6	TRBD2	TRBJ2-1	TGTGCCAGCAGCTTAGTTAGCGGGGAATACAATGAGCAGTTCTTC	CASSLVSGEYNEQFF
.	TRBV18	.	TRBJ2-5	TGTGCCAGCTCACCACCTCAGGGGGGCTCCCAAGAGACCCAGTACTTC	CASSPPQGGSQETQYF
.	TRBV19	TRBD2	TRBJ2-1	TGTGCCAGTAACCCATTGACTAGCGGGCCCCACAATGAGCAGTTCTTC	CASNPLTSGPHNEQFF
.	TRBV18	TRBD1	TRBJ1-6	TGTGCCAGCTCACCACGAGACAGGGACCTCAGCTCCTATAATTCACCCCTCCACTTT	CASSPRDRDLSSYNSPLHF
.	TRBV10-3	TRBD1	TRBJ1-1	TGTGCCATCAGTGAGAGGGCAGGGGGTCGCGGCACTGAAGCTTTCTTT	CAISERAGGRGTEAFF
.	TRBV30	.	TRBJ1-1	TGTGCCTTGATGGGAGTGTATTCCGGCACTGAAGCTTTCTTT	CALMGVYSGTEAFF
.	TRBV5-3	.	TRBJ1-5	TGTGCCAGAAGCTTGGATAGATCATCTAGCAATCAGCCCCAGCATTTT	CARSLDRSSSNQPQHF
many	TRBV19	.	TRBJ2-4	TGTGCCAGTAGTATTGGGACAAACCAAAACATTCAGTACTTC	CASSIGTNQNIQYF
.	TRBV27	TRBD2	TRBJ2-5	TGTGCCAGCAGTTTCGGGGTAGCGGGGGGTCGGTGGGAGACCCAGTACTTC	CASSFGVAGGRWETQYF
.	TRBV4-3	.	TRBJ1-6	TGCGCCAGCAGCCAAGAGACAGGTCTGAATAATTCACCCCTCCACTTT	CASSQETGLNNSPLHF
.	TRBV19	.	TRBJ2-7	TGTGCCAGTAGTGAGGTAGGGAGCTACGAGCAGTACTTC	CASSEVGSYEQYF
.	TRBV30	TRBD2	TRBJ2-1	TGTGCCTGGAGTGTACTGGCGGGGGGGGCCTACAATGAGCAGTTCTTC	CAWSVLAGGAYNEQFF
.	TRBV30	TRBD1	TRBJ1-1	TGTGCCTGGAGTCCTCGACAGGGGACAGGGTCCGCTGAAGCTTTCTTT	CAWSPRQGTGSAEAFF
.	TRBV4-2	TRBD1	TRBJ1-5	TGTGCCAGCAGCCACGGACAGGGGGATCAGCCCCAGCATTTT	CASSHGQGDQPQHF
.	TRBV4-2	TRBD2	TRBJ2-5	TGTGCCAGCAGCCAAGATCGGGGGGGGGAGACCCAGTACTTC	CASSQDRGGETQYF
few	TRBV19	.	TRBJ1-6	TGTGCCAGTAGTATCAGGAATTCACCCCTCCACTTT	CASSIRNSPLHF
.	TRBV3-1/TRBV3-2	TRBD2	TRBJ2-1	TGTGCCAGCAGCCCCTCGACTAGCGGGGGGCTCAATGAGCAGTTCTTC	CASSPSTSGGLNEQFF
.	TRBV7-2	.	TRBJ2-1	TGTGCCAGCATCCAGAAGGGGGGGGCGTGGAATGAGCAGTTCTTC	CASIQKGGAWNEQFF
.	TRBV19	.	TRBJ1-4	TGTGCCAGTAGTATAGGGGACTATGAAAAACTGTTTTTT	CASSIGDYEKLFF
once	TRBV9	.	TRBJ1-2	TGTGCCAGCAGCGCCGGACGGGAAACATATGGCTACACCTTC	CASSAGRETYGYTF
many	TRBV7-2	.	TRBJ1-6	TGTGCCAGCAGCTTATCACGTCAGGGGATTTCACCCCTCCACTTT	CASSLSRQGISPLHF